This entry concerns a single T cell receptor (beta chain). This sample is drawn from a study of blood T cell repertoires in COVID-19. Repertoires were generated with immunoSEQ multiplex PCR, while TCRdb's copy carries only in-frame clones and drops some. This table has 130,000 or so clones, about four fifths appearing once. What was sequenced was peripheral blood. The sequence came from a woman aged 70-85 years with COVID-19, enrolled during active disease.

CDR3 bases: TGTGCCAGCAGGGATACAGGGGACAATGAGCAGTTCTTC. Amino acid sequence: CASRDTGDNEQFF. This chain joins TRBV7-9 and TRBJ2-1; 7 bases fit TRBD1. Germline CDR1 is SEHNR and CDR2 is FQNEAQ (reference sequence). The junction had 4 bases not matched to a gene; V was cut back by 6 bases and J by 5 bases. The CDR3 has 13 residues.